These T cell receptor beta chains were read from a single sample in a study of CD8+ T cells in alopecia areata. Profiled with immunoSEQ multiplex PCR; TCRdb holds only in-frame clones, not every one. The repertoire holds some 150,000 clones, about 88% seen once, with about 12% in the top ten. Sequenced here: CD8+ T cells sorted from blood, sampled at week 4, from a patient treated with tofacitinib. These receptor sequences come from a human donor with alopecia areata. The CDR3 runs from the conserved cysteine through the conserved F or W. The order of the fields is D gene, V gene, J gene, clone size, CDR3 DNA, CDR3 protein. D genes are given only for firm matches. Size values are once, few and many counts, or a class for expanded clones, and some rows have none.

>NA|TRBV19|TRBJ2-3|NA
TGTGCCAGTAGTATCGGAGCCCTCACAGATACGCAGTATTTT
CASSIGALTDTQYF
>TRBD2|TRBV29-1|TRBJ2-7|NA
TGCAGCGTTGCTGGCGGGGGGAACTACGAGCAGTACTTC
CSVAGGGNYEQYF
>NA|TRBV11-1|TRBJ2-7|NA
TGTGCCAGCAGCTTACTCCCCCGGGTCTTTTACTACGAGCAGTACTTC
CASSLLPRVFYYEQYF
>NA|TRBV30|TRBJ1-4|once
TGTGCCTGGAGGGCCAGGGGTGATGAAAAACTGTTTTTT
CAWRARGDEKLFF
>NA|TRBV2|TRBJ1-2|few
TGTGCCAGCATAACCCCAGGAGAGAGTGGCTACACCTTC
CASITPGESGYTF
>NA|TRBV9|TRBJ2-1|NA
TGTGCCAGCAGCGCTTGGCCGGGAGATGAGCAGTTCTTC
CASSAWPGDEQFF
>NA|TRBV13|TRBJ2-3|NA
TGTGCCAGCAGCTTAGACACAGATACGCAGTATTTT
CASSLDTDTQYF
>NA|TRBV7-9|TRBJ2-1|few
TGTGCCCCCACGGGCGGGCTTCAGCAGTTCTTC
CAPTGGLQQFF
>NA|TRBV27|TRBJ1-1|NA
TGTGCCAGCGGATTACCCGGGACGGGGAGGAGTGAAGCTTTCTTT
CASGLPGTGRSEAFF
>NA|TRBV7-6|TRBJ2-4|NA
TGTGCCAGCAGCTCCACATTGGGGTTAGCCAAAAACATTCAGTACTTC
CASSSTLGLAKNIQYF
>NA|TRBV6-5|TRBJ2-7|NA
TGTGCCAGCAGTTACTCGTTGGTCAGTTCAAACTACGAGCAGTACTTC
CASSYSLVSSNYEQYF
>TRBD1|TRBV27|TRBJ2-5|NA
TGTGCCAGCAGATTTACAGGGGGCGCGGAGACCCAGTACTTC
CASRFTGGAETQYF
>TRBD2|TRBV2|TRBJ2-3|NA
TGTGCCAGCACATTAGCGGGAGGATCAGATACGCAGTATTTT
CASTLAGGSDTQYF
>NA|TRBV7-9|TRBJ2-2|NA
TGTGCCAGCAGCTTTCTAGAGACCGGGGAGCTGTTTTTT
CASSFLETGELFF
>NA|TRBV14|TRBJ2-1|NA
TGTGCCAGCAACTGGAGACATCAGAAAGACAATGAGCAGTTCTTC
CASNWRHQKDNEQFF
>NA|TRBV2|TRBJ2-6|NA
TGTGCCATAGCGGCGGGCTACTCTGGGGCCAACGTCCTGACTTTC
CAIAAGYSGANVLTF
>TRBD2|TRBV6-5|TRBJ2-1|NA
TGTGCCAGCAGTTCGTCATCGGCGGGAGATGAGCAGTTCTTC
CASSSSSAGDEQFF
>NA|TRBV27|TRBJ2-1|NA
TGTGCCAGCAGTTTATCGGACTACAATGAGCAGTTCTTC
CASSLSDYNEQFF
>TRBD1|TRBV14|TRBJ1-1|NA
TGTGCCAGCAGCCAATTTGGGACAGGGCGGACTGAAGCTTTCTTT
CASSQFGTGRTEAFF
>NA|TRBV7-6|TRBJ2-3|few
TGTGCCAGCAGCTTAAGGCCGCCGACAGATACGCAGTATTTT
CASSLRPPTDTQYF
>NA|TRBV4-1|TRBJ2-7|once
TGCGCCAGCAGCCAAGATCCGGGGAAGACCTCCTACGAGCAGTACTTC
CASSQDPGKTSYEQYF
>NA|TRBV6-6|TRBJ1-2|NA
TGTGCCAGCAGTGACGGGGCGGGTCCCGGTGGCTACACCTTC
CASSDGAGPGGYTF
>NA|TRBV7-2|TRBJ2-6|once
TGTGCCAGCAGCCTATCCCGCTCCGGGGCCAACGTCCTGACTTTC
CASSLSRSGANVLTF
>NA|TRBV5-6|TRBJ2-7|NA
TGTGCCAGCAGCTTCACAGGGGAGGAGTACTTC
CASSFTGEEYF
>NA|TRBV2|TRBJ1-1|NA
TGTGCCAGCTTGCGAGGATACACTGAAGCTTTCTTT
CASLRGYTEAFF
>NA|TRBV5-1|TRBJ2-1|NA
TGCGCCAGCAGGGGCAGTGGGTACAATGAGCAGTTCTTC
CASRGSGYNEQFF
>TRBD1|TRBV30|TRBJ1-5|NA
TGTGCCTGGACTCGAGGACAGGGCAATCAGCCCCAGCATTTT
CAWTRGQGNQPQHF
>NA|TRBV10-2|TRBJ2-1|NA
TGCGCCAGCAGTGTGCAACCAGTTACAGATGAGCAGTTCTTC
CASSVQPVTDEQFF
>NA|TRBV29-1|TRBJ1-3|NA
TGCAGCGTTCTCTCGGAAGCGAACACCATATATTTT
CSVLSEANTIYF
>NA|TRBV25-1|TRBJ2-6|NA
TGTGCCAGCAGCCTGATGTCATCTGGGGCCAACGTCCTGACTTTC
CASSLMSSGANVLTF
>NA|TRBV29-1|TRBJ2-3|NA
TGCAGCTCGACCGGAGGTGGTACAGATACGCAGTATTTT
CSSTGGGTDTQYF
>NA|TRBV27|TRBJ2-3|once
TGTGCCAGCAGTTTAATGGGGAACCCAGATACGCAGTATTTT
CASSLMGNPDTQYF
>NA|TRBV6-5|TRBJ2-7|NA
TGTGCCAGCAGTTACGGGGCGACAGACTACGAGCAGTACTTC
CASSYGATDYEQYF
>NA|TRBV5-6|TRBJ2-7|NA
TGTGCCAGCAGCTTGGGGCAAGACTACGAGCAGTACTTC
CASSLGQDYEQYF
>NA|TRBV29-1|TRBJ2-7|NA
TGCAGCGTTGAAGAGGGATCCTACGAGCAGTACTTC
CSVEEGSYEQYF
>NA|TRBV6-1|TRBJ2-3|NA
TGTGCCAGCAGTGAAGGCCCCTGGGCGGGATTAGGAGGAGATACGCAGTATTTT
CASSEGPWAGLGGDTQYF